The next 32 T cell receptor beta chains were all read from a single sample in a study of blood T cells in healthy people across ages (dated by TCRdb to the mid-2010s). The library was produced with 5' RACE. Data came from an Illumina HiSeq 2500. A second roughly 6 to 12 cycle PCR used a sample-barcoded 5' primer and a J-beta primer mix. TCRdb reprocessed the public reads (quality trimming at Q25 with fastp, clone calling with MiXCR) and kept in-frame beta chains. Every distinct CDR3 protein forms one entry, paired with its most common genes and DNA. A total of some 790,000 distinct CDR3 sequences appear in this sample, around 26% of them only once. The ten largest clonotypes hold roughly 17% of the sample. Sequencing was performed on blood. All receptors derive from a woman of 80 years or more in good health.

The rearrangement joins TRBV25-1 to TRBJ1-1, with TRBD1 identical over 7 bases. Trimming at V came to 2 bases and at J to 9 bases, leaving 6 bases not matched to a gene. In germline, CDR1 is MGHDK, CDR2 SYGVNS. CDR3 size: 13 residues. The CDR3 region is CASSEVLGQQAFF. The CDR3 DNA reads TGTGCCAGCAGTGAAGTTTTGGGACAGCAAGCTTTCTTT.

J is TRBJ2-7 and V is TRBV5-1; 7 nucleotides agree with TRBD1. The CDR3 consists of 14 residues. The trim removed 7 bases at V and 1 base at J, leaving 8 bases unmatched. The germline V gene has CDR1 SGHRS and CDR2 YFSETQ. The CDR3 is CASGRAGGSYEQYF. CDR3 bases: TGCGCCAGCGGTAGGGCAGGGGGATCCTACGAGCAGTACTTC.

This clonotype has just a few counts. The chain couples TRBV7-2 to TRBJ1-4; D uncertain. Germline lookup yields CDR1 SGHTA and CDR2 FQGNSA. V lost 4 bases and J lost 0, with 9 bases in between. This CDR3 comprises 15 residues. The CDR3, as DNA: TGTGCCAGCAGCTCGGACGGAGCAACTAATGAAAAACTGTTTTTT. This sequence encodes CASSSDGATNEKLFF.

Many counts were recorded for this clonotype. The CDR3 DNA reads as TGTGCCACCAGCAGCTCCCTGGCAAAACAAGAGACCCAGTACTTC. This sequence encodes CATSSSLAKQETQYF. The chain recombines TRBV15 with TRBJ2-5; D is undetermined. V lost 3 bases and J lost 2, with 13 bases in between. Germline CDR1 reads LNHNV; CDR2 reads YYDKDF (reference sequence). The CDR3 totals 15 residues.

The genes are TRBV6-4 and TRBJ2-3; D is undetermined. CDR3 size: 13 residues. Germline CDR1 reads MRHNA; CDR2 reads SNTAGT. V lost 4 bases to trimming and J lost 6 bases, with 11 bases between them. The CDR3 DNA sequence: TGTGCCAGCAGTGGCCTCCGCTCCGATACGCAGTATTTT. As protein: CASSGLRSDTQYF.

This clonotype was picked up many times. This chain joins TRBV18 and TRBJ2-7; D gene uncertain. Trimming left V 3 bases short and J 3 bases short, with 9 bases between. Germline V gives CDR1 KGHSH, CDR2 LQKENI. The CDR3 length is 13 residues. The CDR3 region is CASSPGRRYEQYF. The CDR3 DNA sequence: TGTGCCAGCTCACCCGGACGCCGCTACGAGCAGTACTTC.

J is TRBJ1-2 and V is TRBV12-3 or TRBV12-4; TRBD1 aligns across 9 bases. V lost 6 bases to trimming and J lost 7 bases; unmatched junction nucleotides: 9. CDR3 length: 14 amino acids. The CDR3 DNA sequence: TGTGCCAGCAGCCCCGGGACAGGGCTTAGTGGCTACACCTTC. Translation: CASSPGTGLSGYTF.

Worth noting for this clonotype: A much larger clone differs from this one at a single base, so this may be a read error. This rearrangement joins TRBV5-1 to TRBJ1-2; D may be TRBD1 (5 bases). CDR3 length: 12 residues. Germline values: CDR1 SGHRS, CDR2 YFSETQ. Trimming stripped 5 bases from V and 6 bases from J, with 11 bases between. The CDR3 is CASRPPGHGYTF. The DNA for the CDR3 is TGCGCCAGCAGGCCGCCAGGGCATGGCTACACCTTC.

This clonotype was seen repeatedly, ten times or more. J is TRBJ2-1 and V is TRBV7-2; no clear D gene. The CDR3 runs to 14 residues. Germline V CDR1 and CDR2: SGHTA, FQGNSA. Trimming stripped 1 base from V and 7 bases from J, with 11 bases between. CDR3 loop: CASSLEPHGNEQFF. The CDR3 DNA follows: TGTGCCAGCAGCTTAGAACCCCATGGGAATGAGCAGTTCTTC.

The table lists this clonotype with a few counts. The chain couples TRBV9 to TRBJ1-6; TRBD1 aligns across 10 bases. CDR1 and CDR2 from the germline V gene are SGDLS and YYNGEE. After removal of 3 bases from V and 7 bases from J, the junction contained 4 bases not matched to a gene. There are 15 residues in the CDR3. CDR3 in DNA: TGTGCCAGCAGCGGCGGGACAGGGGAAAATTCACCCCTCCACTTT. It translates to CASSGGTGENSPLHF.

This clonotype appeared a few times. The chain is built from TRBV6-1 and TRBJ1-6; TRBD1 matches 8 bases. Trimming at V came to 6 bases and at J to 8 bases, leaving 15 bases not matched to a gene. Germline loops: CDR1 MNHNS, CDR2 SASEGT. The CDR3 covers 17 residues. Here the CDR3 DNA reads TGTGCCAGCAGAGAAAACCCGGACAGGGCAGCCGATTCACCCCTCCACTTT. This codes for CASRENPDRAADSPLHF.

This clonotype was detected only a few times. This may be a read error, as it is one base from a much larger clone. The DNA of the CDR3 is TGCAGTGCTAGCCGGGAGGCAGGGCCTTACAATGAGCAGTTCTTC. Its protein product is CSASREAGPYNEQFF. V usage is TRBV20-1 and J usage is TRBJ2-1, with 7 bases matching TRBD2. CDR1 is DFQATT, CDR2 SNEGSKA, per germline (reference sequence). V gave up 3 bases and J gave up 4 bases; unmatched junction bases: 9. The CDR3 totals 15 residues.

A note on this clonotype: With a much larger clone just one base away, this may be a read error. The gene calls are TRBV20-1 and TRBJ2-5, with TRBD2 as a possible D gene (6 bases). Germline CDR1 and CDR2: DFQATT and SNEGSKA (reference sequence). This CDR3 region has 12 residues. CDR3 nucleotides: TGCAGGGCTAGGAGAGGGAGGGAGACCCAGTACTTC. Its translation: CRARRGRETQYF.

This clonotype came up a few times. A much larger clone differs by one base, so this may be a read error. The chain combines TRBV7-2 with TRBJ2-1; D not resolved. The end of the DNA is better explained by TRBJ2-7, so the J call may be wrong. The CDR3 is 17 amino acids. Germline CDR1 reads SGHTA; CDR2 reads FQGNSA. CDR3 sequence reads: CASSLEMGMSSYNEQYF. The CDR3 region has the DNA TGTGCCAGCAGCTTAGAGATGGGGATGAGCTCCTACAATGAGCAGTACTTC.

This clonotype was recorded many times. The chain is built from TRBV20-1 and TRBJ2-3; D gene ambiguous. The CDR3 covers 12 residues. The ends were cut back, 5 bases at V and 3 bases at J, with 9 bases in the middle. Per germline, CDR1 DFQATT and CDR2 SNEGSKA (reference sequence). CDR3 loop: CSARFRTDTQYF. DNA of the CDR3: TGCAGTGCTCGATTTAGGACAGATACGCAGTATTTT.

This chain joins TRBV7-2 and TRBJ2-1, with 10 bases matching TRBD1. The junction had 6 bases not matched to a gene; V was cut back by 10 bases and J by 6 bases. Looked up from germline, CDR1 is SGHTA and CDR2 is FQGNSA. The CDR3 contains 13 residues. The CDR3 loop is CAISGDRGNEQFF. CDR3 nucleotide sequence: TGTGCCATCAGTGGGGACAGGGGCAATGAGCAGTTCTTC.

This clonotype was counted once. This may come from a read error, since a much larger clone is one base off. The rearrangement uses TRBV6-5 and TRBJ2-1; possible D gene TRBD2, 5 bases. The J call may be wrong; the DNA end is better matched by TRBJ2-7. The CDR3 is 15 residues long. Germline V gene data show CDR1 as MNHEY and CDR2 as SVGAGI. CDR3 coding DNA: TGTGCCAGCAGTTACGAGGGTAGCTTCTACAATGAGCAGTACTTC. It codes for CASSYEGSFYNEQYF.

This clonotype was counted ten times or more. CDR3: CASSLQGSNYGYTF. CDR3 DNA sequence: TGTGCCAGCAGCTTGCAAGGATCTAACTATGGCTACACCTTC. The chain joins TRBV7-9 to TRBJ1-2; D unclear. V was pared by 3 bases and J by 0 bases, with 8 bases between. This CDR3 has 14 residues. From germline, CDR1 is SEHNR and CDR2 FQNEAQ (reference sequence).

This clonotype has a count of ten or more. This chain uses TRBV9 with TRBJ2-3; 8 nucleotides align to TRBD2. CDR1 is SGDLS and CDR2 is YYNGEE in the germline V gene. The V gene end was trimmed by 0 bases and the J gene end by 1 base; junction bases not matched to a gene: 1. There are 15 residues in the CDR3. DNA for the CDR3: TGTGCCAGCAGCGTAGGGGGACTAGGCACAGATACGCAGTATTTT. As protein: CASSVGGLGTDTQYF.

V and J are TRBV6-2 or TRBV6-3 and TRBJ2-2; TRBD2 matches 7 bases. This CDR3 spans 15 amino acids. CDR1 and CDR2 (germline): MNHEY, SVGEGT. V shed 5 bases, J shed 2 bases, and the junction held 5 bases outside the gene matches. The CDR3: CASSDGTKNTGELFF. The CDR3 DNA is TGTGCCAGCAGTGACGGGACTAAAAACACCGGGGAGCTGTTTTTT.

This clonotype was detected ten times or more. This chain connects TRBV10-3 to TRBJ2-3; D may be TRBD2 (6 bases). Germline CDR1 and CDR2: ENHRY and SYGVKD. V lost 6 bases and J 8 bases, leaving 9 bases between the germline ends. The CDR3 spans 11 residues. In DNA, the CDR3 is TGTGCCATCAGCATGGAGGGTACGCAGTATTTT. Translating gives CAISMEGTQYF.

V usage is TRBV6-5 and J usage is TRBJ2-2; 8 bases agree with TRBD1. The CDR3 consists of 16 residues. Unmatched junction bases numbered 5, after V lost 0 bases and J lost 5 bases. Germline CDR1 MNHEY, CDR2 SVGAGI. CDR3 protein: CASSYSDRVITGELFF. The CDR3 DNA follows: TGTGCCAGCAGTTACTCGGACAGGGTTATTACCGGGGAGCTGTTTTTT.

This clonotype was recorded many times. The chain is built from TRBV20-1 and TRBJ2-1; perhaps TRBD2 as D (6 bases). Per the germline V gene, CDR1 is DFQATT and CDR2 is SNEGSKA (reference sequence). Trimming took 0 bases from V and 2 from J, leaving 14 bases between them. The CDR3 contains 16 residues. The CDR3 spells CSARDPRGSTYNEQFF. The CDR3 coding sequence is TGCAGTGCTAGAGATCCGCGGGGATCCACCTACAATGAGCAGTTCTTC.

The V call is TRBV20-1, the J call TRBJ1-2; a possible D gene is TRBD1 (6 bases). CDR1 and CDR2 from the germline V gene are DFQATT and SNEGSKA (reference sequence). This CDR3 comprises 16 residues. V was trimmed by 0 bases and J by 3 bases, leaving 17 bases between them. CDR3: CSAREVDSGLDYGYTF. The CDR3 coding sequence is TGCAGTGCTAGAGAGGTGGACAGTGGGCTCGACTATGGCTACACCTTC.

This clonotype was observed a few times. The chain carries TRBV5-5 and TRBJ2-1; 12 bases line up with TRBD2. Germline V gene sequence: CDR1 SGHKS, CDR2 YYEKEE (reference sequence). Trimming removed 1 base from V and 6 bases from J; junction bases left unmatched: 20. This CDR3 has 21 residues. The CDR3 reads CASSLLFGLAGGTKGRNEQFF. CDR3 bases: TGTGCCAGCAGCTTGTTATTTGGTCTAGCGGGGGGGACAAAGGGTCGCAATGAGCAGTTCTTC.

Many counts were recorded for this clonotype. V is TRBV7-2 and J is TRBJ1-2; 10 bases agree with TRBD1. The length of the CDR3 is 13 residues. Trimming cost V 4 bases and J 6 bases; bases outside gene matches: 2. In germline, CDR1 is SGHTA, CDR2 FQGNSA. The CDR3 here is CASSSDRGHGYTF. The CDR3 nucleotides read TGTGCCAGCAGCTCCGACAGGGGGCATGGCTACACCTTC.

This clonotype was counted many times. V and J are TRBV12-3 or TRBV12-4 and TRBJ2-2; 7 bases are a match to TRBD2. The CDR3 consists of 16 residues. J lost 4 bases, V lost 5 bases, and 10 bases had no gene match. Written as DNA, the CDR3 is TGTGCCAGCAGTCCTCTGAACCGGGGGGTCACCGGGGAGCTGTTTTTT. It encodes CASSPLNRGVTGELFF.

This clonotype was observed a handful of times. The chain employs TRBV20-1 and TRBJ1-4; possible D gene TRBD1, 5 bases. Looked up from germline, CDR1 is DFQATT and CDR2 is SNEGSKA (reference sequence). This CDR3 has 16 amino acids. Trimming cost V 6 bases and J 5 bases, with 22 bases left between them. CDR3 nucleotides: TGCAGTGCCAAAGTACGGTCGGGGCCCGAAAATGAAAAACTGTTTTTT. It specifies CSAKVRSGPENEKLFF.

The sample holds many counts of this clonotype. The CDR3, as DNA: TGTGCCAGCAGGGGACTAGCCGGGGGAGCAGATACGCAGTATTTT. Encoded protein: CASRGLAGGADTQYF. The chain recombines TRBV6-5 with TRBJ2-3; 9 bases align to TRBD2. Germline V lookup: CDR1 MNHEY, CDR2 SVGAGI. The CDR3 sequence is 15 residues long. V lost 6 bases to trimming and J lost 4 bases; unmatched junction nucleotides: 8.

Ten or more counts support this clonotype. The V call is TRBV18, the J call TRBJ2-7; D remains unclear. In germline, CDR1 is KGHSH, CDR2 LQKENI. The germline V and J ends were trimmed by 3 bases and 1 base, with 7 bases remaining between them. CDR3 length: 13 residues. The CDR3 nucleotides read TGTGCCAGCTCACCTACCGTTTCCTACGAGCAGTACTTC. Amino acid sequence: CASSPTVSYEQYF.

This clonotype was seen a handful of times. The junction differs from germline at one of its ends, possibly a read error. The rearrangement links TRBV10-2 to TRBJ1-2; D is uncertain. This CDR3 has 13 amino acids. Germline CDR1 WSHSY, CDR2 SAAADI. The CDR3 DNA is TGTGCCAGCAGTGAAAGGCCGAACTATGGCTACACCTTC. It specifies CASSERPNYGYTF.

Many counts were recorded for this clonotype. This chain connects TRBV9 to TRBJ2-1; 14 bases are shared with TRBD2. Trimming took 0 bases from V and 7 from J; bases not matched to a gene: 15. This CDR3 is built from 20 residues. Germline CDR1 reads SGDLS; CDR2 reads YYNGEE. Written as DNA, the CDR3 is TGTGCCAGCAGCGTAGACCCCTACCCCCTGACTAGCGGGGGGGAAAATGAGCAGTTCTTC. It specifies CASSVDPYPLTSGGENEQFF. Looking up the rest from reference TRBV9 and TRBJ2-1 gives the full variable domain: DSGVTQTPKHLITATGQRVTLRCSPRSGDLSVYWYQQSLDQGLQFLIQYYNGEERAKGNILERFSAQQFPDLHSELNLSSLELGDSALYFCASSVDPYPLTSGGENEQFFGPGTRLTVL.